These 27 T cell receptor beta chains share one sample of origin, sequenced in a study of tumor and adjacent non-tumor tissue in lung cancer. RNA was extracted from bulk tissue without any cell sorting. Three rounds of nested PCR, following a modified ARM-PCR protocol, produced the TCRbeta library. Each CDR3 protein is one row after TCRdb ran MiXCR on the multiplex PCR reads. This sample yields roughly 120,000 distinct CDR3 sequences, of which around 82% are seen a single time; around 21% belongs to the top ten. Specimen: lung tumor tissue. These receptors were collected from a man between 65 and 79 years old with non-small cell lung cancer.

About this clonotype itself: Sequence at one end of the junction differs from germline and may be a read error. The gene calls are TRBV6-2 or TRBV6-3 and TRBJ2-1; D not resolved. The CDR3 runs to 15 residues. From germline, CDR1 is MNHEY and CDR2 SVGEGT. The CDR3 sequence: CVSSYLRVRLHEQFF. CDR3 nucleotide sequence: TGTGTCAGCAGTTACCTTCGGGTGCGGCTACATGAGCAGTTCTTC.

Remarks on this clonotype: Relative to the germline gene, one junction end is altered; a read error may explain this. CDR3 sequence reads: CANSLDGEAPDTQYF. The CDR3 DNA is TGTGCCAACAGCTTGGACGGGGAGGCTCCAGATACGCAGTATTTT. The chain links TRBV5-5 to TRBJ2-3; perhaps TRBD2 as D (6 bases). The CDR3 extends over 15 amino acids. The germline CDR1 and CDR2 sequences are SGHKS and YYEKEE (reference sequence).

Notes on this clonotype: A read error may produce the germline difference seen at one junction end. The V call is TRBV6-6, the J call TRBJ1-5; no clear D gene. The CDR3 has 15 amino acids. Per the germline V gene, CDR1 is MNHNY and CDR2 is SVGAGI (reference sequence). This CDR3 reads CASNFRSGSNQPQHF. For the CDR3, the DNA is TGTGCCAGCAATTTCCGGTCGGGTAGCAATCAACCCCAGCATTTT.

This chain links TRBV6-5 with TRBJ1-1; TRBD1 aligns across 8 bases. The trim removed 6 bases at V and 14 bases at J, leaving 14 bases unmatched. CDR1 is MNHEY and CDR2 is SVGAGI in the germline V gene. This CDR3 is built from 13 residues. This chain's CDR3 is CASRSIQGVRAFF. The CDR3 DNA reads TGTGCCAGCAGATCCATACAGGGGGTAAGGGCCTTCTTT.

About this clonotype: A read error is likely, as this CDR3 ends without the conserved phenylalanine or tryptophan. The chain links TRBV20-1 to TRBJ2-7; D is undetermined. This CDR3 has 12 residues. CDR1 DFQATT and CDR2 SNEGSKA come from the germline V gene (reference sequence). The CDR3 DNA sequence: TGCAGTGCAGCAGACGGTTCCTACAAGCAGTACTCC. Its protein is CSAADGSYKQYS.

This chain links TRBV5-5 with TRBJ2-2, with 8 positions matching TRBD2. The V segment lost 3 bases and the J segment 9 bases; nucleotides outside the gene matches: 22. This CDR3 region has 19 residues. In germline, CDR1 is SGHKS, CDR2 YYEKEE (reference sequence). This CDR3 is CASSSLPGGERMQPWELFF. CDR3 sequence (DNA): TGTGCCAGCAGCTCCCTACCGGGGGGGGAACGTATGCAACCCTGGGAGCTGTTTTTT.

Note on this clonotype: At one boundary the junction diverges from the germline segment, which might be a read error. The V and J genes are TRBV5-4 and TRBJ2-7; D unresolved. CDR1 SGHNT and CDR2 YYREEE come from the germline V gene (reference sequence). The CDR3 is 14 residues long. Written as DNA, the CDR3 is TGTGCCAGCAGCTTGGCCGAACAAGCCTACGAGCAATACTTC. Protein product: CASSLAEQAYEQYF.

On this clonotype itself: An end of the junction differs from the germline gene, which may be a read error. CDR3 amino acids: CSVEFYRTSWGKQETQYF. The DNA for the CDR3 is TGCAGTGTTGAATTCTATCGGACTAGCTGGGGGAAACAAGAGACCCAGTACTTC. The chain is built from TRBV29-1 and TRBJ2-5, with 8 bases that match TRBD2. The CDR3 has 18 residues. The germline gives CDR1 SQVTM, CDR2 ANQGSEA.

As to this clonotype: A much more abundant neighbour one base away suggests this may be a read error. This likely comes from a read error, as the CDR3 has no conserved phenylalanine or tryptophan at its end. The V gene is TRBV5-1, the J gene TRBJ2-5, with D maybe TRBD1 (5 bases). Germline CDR1 and CDR2: SGHRS and YFSETQ. There are 14 residues in the CDR3. V was cut by 5 bases and J by 0 bases, with 11 bases left in between. The CDR3 coding sequence is TGCGCCAGCAGACCGGACACTTACCAAGAGACCCAGTACTTA. It codes for CASRPDTYQETQYL.

This clonotype was detected ten times or more. This chain joins TRBV12-3 or TRBV12-4 and TRBJ1-1; a weak D match, TRBD1 (6 bases). V lost 3 bases and J 1 base, leaving 27 bases between the germline ends. The CDR3 spans 20 residues. The CDR3 bases are TGTGCCAGCAGTTTTCACCCCACGACAGGCTCGGTCTGGGGGAACACTGAAGCTTTCTTT. This codes for CASSFHPTTGSVWGNTEAFF.

This clonotype was observed a single time. The chain is built from TRBV11-2 and TRBJ2-7, with 8 positions matching TRBD1. This CDR3 has 14 amino acids. Looked up from germline, CDR1 is SGHAT and CDR2 is FQNNGV. The CDR3 DNA reads as TGTATCAGCAACCTGGGACAGGTCTCCTACGAGCAGTACTTC. As protein: CISNLGQVSYEQYF.

This clonotype was counted a single time. The chain uses TRBV5-5 and TRBJ1-1, with 12 bases identical to TRBD1. The germline gives CDR1 SGHKS, CDR2 YYEKEE (reference sequence). CDR3 size: 18 residues. V dropped 5 bases and J dropped 5; count of bases not matched to a gene: 16. CDR3: CASSYEPGQGACMTEAFF. The CDR3 DNA is TGTGCCAGCAGTTACGAGCCGGGACAGGGGGCGTGTATGACTGAAGCTTTCTTT.

A remark on this clonotype: One end of the junction does not line up with germline, which may come from a read error. The chain has TRBV4-3 and TRBJ2-1; 8 bases align to TRBD2. Germline CDR1 is LGHNA and CDR2 is YSLEER. This CDR3 contains 15 residues. CDR3 bases: TGCGCCAGCAGCCACCTTCTGGGACTAGACAATGAGCAGTTATTC. The encoded protein is CASSHLLGLDNEQLF.

This clonotype was seen once. One end of the junction fails to match germline, which may point to a read error. The chain uses TRBV6-2 or TRBV6-3 and TRBJ2-7, with a weak D call TRBD2 (7 bases). Germline CDR1 and CDR2: MNHEY and SVGEGT. CDR3 length equals 13 residues. CDR3 sequence: CASVRGADYEQYF. CDR3 sequence (DNA): TGTGCCAGCGTCCGGGGGGCCGACTACGAACAGTACTTC.

For this clonotype: The conserved phenylalanine or tryptophan is not found at the CDR3 terminus, so this likely reflects a read error. The chain is built from TRBV12-3 or TRBV12-4 and TRBJ2-5; 9 bases line up with TRBD2. Judging by the DNA end, TRBJ2-1 fits better; the J call may be wrong. CDR3 length equals 15 residues. CDR3 in amino acids: CASSGLAGVVETQFS. The CDR3 DNA sequence: TGTGCCAGCAGCGGGTTAGCGGGAGTGGTGGAGACCCAGTTCTCC.

This chain connects TRBV4-2 to TRBJ2-3; possibly TRBD1 for D (6 bases). V dropped 1 base and J dropped 1 base, with 15 bases sitting between them. CDR1 is LGHNA and CDR2 is YNFKEQ in the germline V gene. The CDR3 is 17 residues long. CDR3 nucleotide sequence: TGTGCCAGCAGCCAAGCCCCCTCGGACAGAGGCACAGATACGCAGTATTTT. Translated: CASSQAPSDRGTDTQYF.

Comments on this clonotype: At one of its ends the junction is not consistent with the germline gene, which may arise from a read error. V and J are TRBV29-1 and TRBJ2-1; D gene uncertain. From germline, CDR1 is SQVTM and CDR2 ANQGSEA. The CDR3 extends over 15 amino acids. CDR3 bases: TGCAGCGTTGCCAGTGGAGTCTGCCAGTCCCATGAGCAGTCCTTC. Residues: CSVASGVCQSHEQSF.

This clonotype appeared once. This may be a read error, as it is one base from a much larger clone. The chain is built from TRBV7-9 and TRBJ2-2; the D gene is possibly TRBD1 (6 bases). Looked up from germline, CDR1 is SEHNR and CDR2 is FQNEAQ (reference sequence). The CDR3 totals 13 residues. CDR3 in DNA: TGTGCCAGCAGCATAGGGGGAACCGGGAAGCTGTTTTTT. Translation gives CASSIGGTGKLFF.

A word on this clonotype: A junction boundary mismatches the germline segment, possibly from a read error. The chain uses TRBV4-1 and TRBJ2-5, with no clear D. The CDR3 is 12 amino acids. In germline, CDR1 is MGHRA, CDR2 YSYEKL. This CDR3 reads CAGSHPQESQYF. The CDR3 DNA sequence: TGCGCCGGCAGCCACCCCCAAGAGTCCCAGTACTTC.

This clonotype was detected ten times or more. The V and J genes are TRBV28 and TRBJ1-2; perhaps TRBD1 as D (6 bases). Trimming removed 1 base from V and 7 bases from J, with 16 bases in between. CDR1 and CDR2 from the germline V gene are MDHEN and SYDVKM. The CDR3 is made up of 15 amino acids. CDR3 nucleotides: TGTGCCAGCAGTTTATTCGGTCGTCAGGGGACTGGCTACACCTTC. Translated: CASSLFGRQGTGYTF.

The table lists this clonotype with a count of one. A junction boundary mismatches the germline segment, possibly from a read error. The rearrangement links TRBV11-3 to TRBJ1-4, with TRBD1 as a possible D gene (6 bases). The CDR3 sequence is 14 residues long. CDR1 is SGHNT, CDR2 YENEEA, per germline. The CDR3 coding sequence is TGTACCAGCAGTAGGACAGTCTATGGTGAAAAACAGTTTTTT. Amino acid sequence: CTSSRTVYGEKQFF.

Notes on this clonotype: At one end, the junction sequence differs from germline, possibly due to a read error. The genes are TRBV11-3 and TRBJ2-1; tentatively, D is TRBD1 or TRBD2 (6 bases each). Looked up from germline, CDR1 is SGHNT and CDR2 is YENEEA. The CDR3 is made up of 16 amino acids. The CDR3 region has the DNA TGTACCAGCAGCTTAGATTCCACGGAGGGCAGGGGTGAGCAGTTCTTC. Translated: CTSSLDSTEGRGEQFF.

The chain employs TRBV7-2 and TRBJ1-6; no definite D call. V was trimmed by 5 bases and J by 10 bases, leaving 12 bases between them. This CDR3 has 13 residues. Germline V CDR1 and CDR2: SGHTA, FQGNSA. CDR3 protein: CASSRWRGSPLHF. The CDR3 DNA follows: TGTGCCAGCAGCCGGTGGAGAGGCTCACCCCTCCACTTT.

About this clonotype itself: An end of the junction does not agree with germline; a read error may underlie this. The chain combines TRBV7-9 with TRBJ2-5; a possible D gene is TRBD2 (5 bases). This CDR3 region has 13 residues. The germline V gene encodes CDR1 SEHNR and CDR2 FQNEAQ (reference sequence). The CDR3 loop reads CTSSLPNGETHYF. The CDR3 bases are TGTACCAGCAGCCTCCCCAACGGGGAGACCCACTACTTC.

Details on this clonotype: Lacking the conserved final phenylalanine or tryptophan, this CDR3 likely reflects a read error. The V call is TRBV11-3, the J call TRBJ2-3; a possible D gene is TRBD2 (5 bases). The CDR3 totals 15 residues. Germline V CDR1 and CDR2: SGHNT, YENEEA. The DNA of the CDR3 is TGTACCAGCACCCGTCGGGAAGTAAGCACAGATACTCAGTATATT. It is translated as CTSTRREVSTDTQYI.

The chain is built from TRBV13 and TRBJ2-7, with TRBD2 as a possible D gene (6 bases). The CDR3 length is 17 residues. V lost 5 bases and J 0 bases, leaving 20 bases between the germline ends. Germline loops: CDR1 PRHDT, CDR2 FYEKMQ (reference sequence). CDR3 coding DNA: TGTGCCAGCAGCCCCCATCCCGGCGGGGACGCCTCCTACGAGCAGTACTTC. It is translated as CASSPHPGGDASYEQYF.

Concerning this clonotype: Relative to the germline gene, one junction end is altered; a read error may explain this. The chain has TRBV11-3 and TRBJ2-1; D may be TRBD1 (5 bases). The CDR3 loop spans 12 amino acids. Per germline, CDR1 SGHNT and CDR2 YENEEA. CDR3 DNA sequence: TGTGTCAGCTCGGACAAGCGCAATGAGCAGTTCTTC. Its translation is CVSSDKRNEQFF.